One and the same sample provided the 32 T cell receptor beta chains below, sequenced in a study of blood T cell repertoires in COVID-19. Profiling relied on immunoSEQ multiplex PCR, and the TCRdb table lists in-frame clones only, not all of them. Found here are under 250,000 clones, about 80% of them singletons; the top ten hold roughly 3%. Material: peripheral blood. The origin of the receptors is a young woman who had recovered from COVID-19.

The CDR3 sequence: CASSPRGRQPQHF. CDR3 nucleotides: TGTGCCAGCAGCCCCAGGGGACGACAGCCCCAGCATTTT. This chain uses TRBV27 with TRBJ1-5; possible D gene TRBD1, 6 bases. The CDR3 extends over 13 amino acids. V lost 6 bases to trimming and J lost 7 bases, with 13 bases between them. Germline loops: CDR1 MNHEY, CDR2 SMNVEV (reference sequence).

The chain links TRBV28 to TRBJ1-1, with TRBD1 as a possible D gene (6 bases). The CDR3 has 15 residues. CDR1 and CDR2 (germline): MDHEN, SYDVKM. V was pared by 3 bases and J by 1 base, with 12 bases between. The CDR3 sequence is CASSFRGYENTEAFF. In DNA form, the CDR3 reads TGTGCCAGCAGTTTCAGGGGATACGAGAACACTGAAGCTTTCTTT.

The CDR3 loop is CASSSTVSYEQYF. In DNA, the CDR3 is TGCGCCAGCAGCTCGACAGTCTCCTACGAGCAGTACTTC. The chain has TRBV5-1 and TRBJ2-7; TRBD1 might be the D (5 bases). This CDR3 contains 13 residues. Deletions cut 3 bases from V and 0 bases from J, with 7 bases between. Germline V gene data show CDR1 as SGHRS and CDR2 as YFSETQ.

The chain has TRBV13 and TRBJ2-7, with D perhaps TRBD1 (5 bases). Trimming took off 1 base at V and 6 bases at J, with 10 bases between the two ends. This CDR3 has 13 residues. Germline V lookup: CDR1 PRHDT, CDR2 FYEKMQ (reference sequence). The CDR3 sequence: CASSLVDSPEQYF. The CDR3 bases are TGTGCCAGCAGCTTAGTAGACAGCCCCGAGCAGTACTTC. Looking up the rest from reference TRBV13 and TRBJ2-7 gives the full variable domain: AAGVIQSPRHLIKEKRETATLKCYPIPRHDTVYWYQQGPGQDPQFLISFYEKMQSDKGSIPDRFSAQQFSDYHSELNMSSLELGDSALYFCASSLVDSPEQYFGPGTRLTVT.

The chain is built from TRBV7-9 and TRBJ2-1; 11 bases fit TRBD2. From germline, CDR1 is SEHNR and CDR2 FQNEAQ (reference sequence). CDR3 size: 15 residues. With V trimmed by 1 base and J by 6 bases, 2 bases remained unmatched. The CDR3 loop is CASSLVGTSGNEQFF. The CDR3 region has the DNA TGTGCCAGCAGCTTAGTGGGGACTAGCGGCAATGAGCAGTTCTTC.

V usage is TRBV19 and J usage is TRBJ2-6; D is perhaps TRBD1 (5 bases). V lost 8 bases and J lost 4, with 15 bases in between. Germline V gene sequence: CDR1 LNHDA, CDR2 SQIVND (reference sequence). This CDR3 spans 15 amino acids. Here the CDR3 reads CASRDAGLGANVLTF. DNA for the CDR3: TGTGCCAGTCGAGACGCAGGGCTCGGGGCCAACGTCCTGACTTTC.

The rearrangement links TRBV7-7 to TRBJ2-2; 10 positions match TRBD2. The length of the CDR3 is 15 residues. Germline V lookup: CDR1 SSHAT, CDR2 FNYEAQ (reference sequence). Trimming at V came to 5 bases and at J to 3 bases, leaving 3 bases not matched to a gene. CDR3 amino acids: CASSPLAGDTGELFF. CDR3 DNA sequence: TGTGCCAGCAGCCCGCTAGCGGGAGACACCGGGGAGCTGTTTTTT.

This chain joins TRBV3-1 (or the pseudogene TRBV3-2) and TRBJ1-6, with a weak D call TRBD1 (6 bases). Trimming took off 2 bases at V and 6 bases at J, with 14 bases between the two ends. The germline CDR1 and CDR2 sequences are LGHDT and YNNKEL (reference sequence). The length of the CDR3 is 16 residues. The CDR3 DNA sequence: TGTGCCAGCAGCCAAACCGGACAGCAACTTAATTCACCCCTCCACTTT. The encoded protein is CASSQTGQQLNSPLHF.

The J gene is TRBJ2-7, the V gene TRBV5-1, with 9 bases lining up with TRBD1. The CDR3 runs 16 residues. CDR1 and CDR2 (germline): SGHRS, YFSETQ. V lost 1 base to trimming and J lost 0 bases; unmatched junction nucleotides: 5. This CDR3 is CASSLYETGGSYEQYF. CDR3 coding DNA: TGCGCCAGCAGCTTGTACGAGACAGGGGGCTCCTACGAGCAGTACTTC.

The rearrangement links TRBV2 to TRBJ2-1, with 14 positions matching TRBD2. With 3 bases clipped from V and 6 bases from J, the junction kept 4 bases outside the gene matches. This CDR3 spans 16 amino acids. The germline V gene has CDR1 SNHLY and CDR2 FYNNEI. The DNA of the CDR3 is TGTGCCAGCAGTGAGTCGGGACTAGCGGGAGCCAATGAGCAGTTCTTC. This codes for CASSESGLAGANEQFF.

On this clone itself: A much larger clone sits a single nucleotide away, making a read error possible. The sample has other DNA sequences that encode this CDR3 too. The V and J genes are TRBV3-1 (or the pseudogene TRBV3-2) and TRBJ2-3; 9 positions match TRBD2. CDR1 LGHDT and CDR2 YNNKEL come from the germline V gene (reference sequence). This CDR3 is built from 15 residues. V was clipped by 4 bases and J by 0 bases; unmatched bases: 2. The CDR3 DNA reads TGTGCCAGCAGCCCGACTAGCGGCAGCACAGATACGCAGTATTTT. It codes for CASSPTSGSTDTQYF.

This chain connects TRBV4-1 to TRBJ2-7; the match to TRBD2 covers 7 bases. V shed 2 bases, J shed 0 bases, and the junction held 7 bases outside the gene matches. Germline V lookup: CDR1 MGHRA, CDR2 YSYEKL. This CDR3 region has 16 residues. CDR3 residues: CASSQLLALSSYEQYF. The CDR3 nucleotides are TGCGCCAGCAGCCAACTACTAGCGTTAAGCTCCTACGAGCAGTACTTC.

This clone was observed a few times. The chain is built from TRBV19 and TRBJ1-6; tentative D call: TRBD1 (6 bases). The V end lost 7 bases, the J end lost 7 bases, and 11 bases lay between the germline ends. The CDR3 consists of 13 residues. In germline, CDR1 is LNHDA, CDR2 SQIVND (reference sequence). The CDR3 sequence is CASIGQPNSPLHF. CDR3 nucleotides: TGTGCCAGTATCGGACAGCCCAATTCACCCCTCCACTTT. Full variable domain (outside the CDR3, taken from reference TRBV19 and TRBJ1-6): DGGITQSPKYLFRKEGQNVTLSCEQNLNHDAMYWYRQDPGQGLRLIYYSQIVNDFQKGDIAEGYSVSREKKESFPLTVTSAQKNPTAFYLCASIGQPNSPLHFGNGTRLTVT.

The rearrangement links TRBV6-5 to TRBJ2-7, with D possibly being TRBD1 (5 bases). The CDR3 is made up of 14 amino acids. Trimming removed 5 bases at V and 3 bases at J, with 14 bases between. Germline lookup yields CDR1 MNHEY and CDR2 SVGAGI. The CDR3 sequence: CASSTRTLRYEQYF. The CDR3 DNA reads as TGTGCCAGCAGTACCCGGACACTACGCTACGAGCAGTACTTC.

This chain connects TRBV4-2 to TRBJ2-5, with D possibly matching TRBD2 (6 bases). The CDR3 sequence is 13 residues long. Germline V gene data show CDR1 as LGHNA and CDR2 as YNFKEQ. Trimming removed 0 bases at V and 13 bases at J, with 15 bases between. In nucleotides, the CDR3 is TGTGCCAGCAGCCAAGACCAAGAGGACTACCGGTACTTC. Translating it yields CASSQDQEDYRYF.

J is TRBJ2-7 and V is TRBV9, with 10 bases fitting TRBD2. This CDR3 has 14 amino acids. Trimming took 0 bases from V and 6 from J; bases not matched to a gene: 3. CDR1 is SGDLS, CDR2 YYNGEE, per germline. The CDR3 loop reads CASSVEVAGGEQYF. Written as DNA, the CDR3 is TGTGCCAGCAGCGTAGAGGTAGCGGGAGGCGAGCAGTACTTC.

The rearrangement joins TRBV30 to TRBJ1-2; D gene ambiguous. V was cut by 3 bases and J by 14 bases, with 22 bases left in between. This CDR3 contains 13 residues. CDR1 GTSNPN and CDR2 SVGIG come from the germline V gene (reference sequence). CDR3 coding DNA: TGTGCCTGGAGCGCCACCTCAGGTGTAGGAGGGACCTTC. This sequence encodes CAWSATSGVGGTF. The entire variable domain, with the rest obtained from reference TRBV30 and TRBJ1-2, is as follows: SQTIHQWPATLVQPVGSPLSLECTVEGTSNPNLYWYRQAAGRGLQLLFYSVGIGQISSEVPQNLSASRPQDRQFILSSKKLLLSDSGFYLCAWSATSGVGGTFGSGTRLTVV.

DNA of the CDR3: TGCAGCGCCCGGGACTGGAATGAAAAACTGTTTTTT. Protein product: CSARDWNEKLFF. The rearrangement uses TRBV29-1 and TRBJ1-4; D may be TRBD1 (5 bases). Trimming took off 7 bases at V and 5 bases at J, with 11 bases between the two ends. Germline V gives CDR1 SQVTM, CDR2 ANQGSEA. The CDR3 has 12 amino acids.

This chain joins TRBV5-1 and TRBJ2-7; the D gene is possibly TRBD1 (6 bases). Germline-derived CDR1 and CDR2 are SGHRS and YFSETQ. V was clipped by 0 bases and J by 7 bases, with 11 bases between them. This CDR3 contains 13 residues. The CDR3 reads CASSLVWGREQYF. The CDR3 bases are TGCGCCAGCAGCTTGGTTTGGGGGCGGGAGCAGTACTTC.

The chain employs TRBV20-1 and TRBJ2-7, with TRBD1 matching over 9 bases. The CDR3 has 14 amino acids. J lost 6 bases, V lost 3 bases, and 9 bases had no gene match. Germline V gives CDR1 DFQATT, CDR2 SNEGSKA (reference sequence). The chain's CDR3 is CSASRDRAFLEQYF. In DNA form, the CDR3 reads TGCAGTGCTAGTAGGGACAGGGCGTTTCTCGAGCAGTACTTC.

In its sample, this clone was seen a few times. This rearrangement joins TRBV5-6 to TRBJ1-1, with a weak D call TRBD1 (5 bases). Trimming shortened V by 1 base and J by 5 bases, and 9 bases separated the two germline ends. Germline-derived CDR1 and CDR2 are SGHDT and YYEEEE. The CDR3 totals 13 residues. The CDR3 nucleotides are TGTGCCAGCAGCTTGCCAAGGGGTACTGAAGCTTTCTTT. Its translation is CASSLPRGTEAFF.

This clone was seen a few times. The chain combines TRBV28 with TRBJ2-3; 10 nucleotides line up with TRBD2. The CDR3 loop spans 15 amino acids. The V segment lost 5 bases and the J segment 2 bases; nucleotides outside the gene matches: 4. The V gene's germline CDR1 is MDHEN and CDR2 SYDVKM. CDR3 protein: CASSVLAGFTDTQYF. In DNA form, the CDR3 reads TGTGCCAGCAGTGTACTAGCGGGGTTCACAGATACGCAGTATTTT.

This clone was observed once. The chain combines TRBV20-1 with TRBJ2-7; TRBD2 might be the D (5 bases). This CDR3 is built from 11 residues. The germline V and J ends were trimmed by 6 bases and 4 bases, with 10 bases remaining between them. From germline, CDR1 is DFQATT and CDR2 SNEGSKA (reference sequence). CDR3 in DNA: TGCAGTGCCACCCTAGCTTACGAGCAGTACTTC. Protein sequence: CSATLAYEQYF.

V and J are TRBV30 and TRBJ2-3, with D possibly being TRBD2 (6 bases). This CDR3 is 14 amino acids long. Germline lookup yields CDR1 GTSNPN and CDR2 SVGIG (reference sequence). Trimming pared 5 bases from V and 4 bases from J, leaving 16 bases between. CDR3 coding DNA: TGTGCCTGGGGGAGAGCGGGTATAGCAGATACGCAGTATTTT. It is translated as CAWGRAGIADTQYF.

The chain carries TRBV5-4 and TRBJ1-2; weak D call: TRBD1 (5 bases). Germline V gene lookup returns CDR1 SGHNT and CDR2 YYREEE (reference sequence). V was trimmed by 4 bases and J by 4 bases, leaving 14 bases between them. The CDR3 totals 14 residues. The CDR3 nucleotides read TGTGCCAGCAGCCAAAGCCAGGGATCCTATGGCTACACCTTC. It specifies CASSQSQGSYGYTF.

The table lists this clone with a few counts. The chain has TRBV28 and TRBJ1-1; 9 bases agree with TRBD1. The ends lost 5 bases at V and 5 bases at J; junction bases unmatched: 9. This CDR3 comprises 15 residues. Germline CDR1 MDHEN, CDR2 SYDVKM. This CDR3 is CASSSPTGGFTEAFF. The CDR3 bases are TGTGCCAGCAGTAGCCCGACAGGGGGATTTACTGAAGCTTTCTTT.

The chain links TRBV2 to TRBJ2-5; 9 bases are a match to TRBD2. The CDR3 has 14 residues. In germline, CDR1 is SNHLY, CDR2 FYNNEI. V trimming: 7 bases; J trimming: 5 bases; junction bases outside the gene matches: 8. CDR3 in amino acids: CASIAREGLETQYF. In DNA, the CDR3 is TGTGCCAGCATCGCGCGGGAGGGCCTCGAGACCCAGTACTTC.

In nucleotides, the CDR3 is TGTGCCAGCTCGCGGGAGGGCCGGGAGACCCAGTACTTC. This encodes CASSREGRETQYF. V is TRBV6-6 and J is TRBJ2-5; 9 bases agree with TRBD2. V shed 8 bases, J shed 5 bases, and the junction held 6 bases outside the gene matches. The germline V gene encodes CDR1 MNHNY and CDR2 SVGAGI (reference sequence). This CDR3 has 13 amino acids.

The chain joins TRBV7-2 to TRBJ1-4; TRBD1 matches 9 bases. V was pared by 5 bases and J by 8 bases, with 6 bases of the junction left unmatched. CDR3 length: 14 residues. Looked up from germline, CDR1 is SGHTA and CDR2 is FQGNSA. CDR3 residues: CASSRDRAPEKLFF. CDR3 DNA sequence: TGTGCCAGCAGCCGGGACAGGGCTCCGGAAAAACTGTTTTTT.

The CDR3 region has the DNA TGCGCCAGCAGTACAGTCCGGGGTGAGACCCAGTACTTC. Translating it yields CASSTVRGETQYF. This chain connects TRBV10-1 to TRBJ2-5; possible D gene TRBD2, 5 bases. Germline V gene data show CDR1 as WNHNN and CDR2 as SYGVQD (reference sequence). Deletions cut 5 bases from V and 5 bases from J, with 12 bases between. There are 13 residues in the CDR3.

This sequence joins TRBV29-1 and TRBJ1-2; TRBD1 matches 7 bases. V shed 4 bases and J 6 bases; nucleotides not matched to a gene: 8. Germline V CDR1 and CDR2: SQVTM, ANQGSEA. The CDR3 covers 13 residues. CDR3 region: CSVVGRGDDGYTF. The CDR3 DNA sequence: TGCAGCGTTGTCGGCAGGGGGGACGATGGCTACACCTTC.

This clone appeared once. The chain carries TRBV6-4 and TRBJ2-3; 8 bases fit TRBD1. The CDR3 totals 15 residues. V shed 3 bases and J 1 base; nucleotides not matched to a gene: 3. Per germline, CDR1 MRHNA and CDR2 SNTAGT. CDR3 residues: CASSESGGGTDTQYF. In DNA form, the CDR3 reads TGTGCCAGCAGTGAATCAGGGGGCGGCACAGATACGCAGTATTTT.